This T cell receptor beta chain was profiled in a study of identical twins. Whole-study findings and limits: Analyses of zero insertions could be partly confounded by invariant MAIT and iNKT cells. Twins shared beta out-of-frame sequences in excess, but this excess was weaker.

Trimming cost V 0 bases and J 6 bases, with 11 bases left between them. This CDR3 is built from 14 residues. In germline, CDR1 is LNHNV, CDR2 YYDKDF (reference sequence). TCRdb ran MiXCR on the 5' RACE reads and lists one entry per CDR3 protein. The sample carries about 520,000 distinct CDR3 sequences, approximately 22% recorded once. About this clonotype itself: What it binds is unknown.

This same sample was also taken into another study, of T cells expressing NK-cell markers. Per that paper: Sorting of alpha-beta TCR T cells alone was achieved in several experiments with an anti-gamma-delta TCR antibody. The CD3+CD56-NKG2C+ fraction was also led by these clonotypes in a handful of donors.

J is TRBJ1-1 and V is TRBV15; no clear D gene. The material sequenced was CD4+ T cells sorted from blood. This clonotype was obtained from a young woman in good health. The CDR3 loop is CATSRDLGMAEAFF. The CDR3, as DNA: TGTGCCACCAGCAGAGATCTGGGGATGGCTGAAGCTTTCTTT.